The 18 T cell receptor beta chains below were found in one sample sequenced in a study of brain T cells in children with intractable seizures. TCRdb keeps only in-frame clones here, not all; method: immunoSEQ multiplex PCR. The sample shows approximately 41,000 clones, 80% to 95% of them seen only once. The material was peripheral blood, obtained at surgery. These receptors all come from a girl aged 2 to 10 with tuberous sclerosis and intractable seizures.

J is TRBJ1-1 and V is TRBV12-5, with a possible D match to TRBD1 (5 bases). CDR1 and CDR2 from the germline V gene are LGHNT and FRNRAP. The V end was cut by 6 bases, the J end by 5 bases, with 10 bases between. The CDR3 sequence is 12 residues long. CDR3: CASGRDSTEAFF. The CDR3 nucleotides read TGTGCTAGTGGCCGCGACAGTACTGAAGCTTTCTTT.

This sequence joins TRBV9 and TRBJ1-3; possible D gene TRBD1, 5 bases. The V end was cut by 6 bases, the J end by 0 bases, with 10 bases between. Germline values: CDR1 SGDLS, CDR2 YYNGEE. The length of the CDR3 is 14 residues. The DNA of the CDR3 is TGTGCCAGCAAAGGTGGGGGCTCTGGAAACACCATATATTTT. Translating it yields CASKGGGSGNTIYF.

This chain joins TRBV5-1 and TRBJ2-5, with 8 positions matching TRBD2. Germline V gene sequence: CDR1 SGHRS, CDR2 YFSETQ. This CDR3 has 14 residues. After removal of 2 bases from V and 3 bases from J, the junction contained 3 bases not matched to a gene. The CDR3 loop reads CASSLLAAEETQYF. As DNA, the CDR3 is TGCGCCAGCAGCTTACTAGCGGCTGAAGAGACCCAGTACTTC.

The J gene is TRBJ2-1, the V gene TRBV2; 9 bases are shared with TRBD1. The germline gives CDR1 SNHLY, CDR2 FYNNEI. The CDR3 length is 11 residues. After removal of 6 bases from V and 12 bases from J, the junction contained 3 bases not matched to a gene. CDR3 loop: CASSADRGQFF. CDR3 sequence (DNA): TGTGCCAGCAGCGCGGACAGGGGGCAGTTCTTC.

This clone was seen only once. The chain has TRBV14 and TRBJ2-5; D is ambiguous. Trimming removed 1 base at V and 1 base at J, with 7 bases between. The V gene's germline CDR1 is SGHDN and CDR2 FVKESK. The CDR3 spans 14 residues. The CDR3 coding sequence is TGTGCCAGCAGCCAAGTTCACAGCCAAGAGACCCAGTACTTC. As protein: CASSQVHSQETQYF.

V and J are TRBV2 and TRBJ2-5, with D uncertain. CDR1 is SNHLY, CDR2 FYNNEI, per germline. The CDR3 has 10 amino acids. Between the trimmed V and J ends, which lost 5 bases and 5 bases, there was a span of 3 bases. CDR3 DNA: TGTGCCAGCAGTAGGGAGACCCAGTACTTC. This encodes CASSRETQYF. Combining the CDR3 with reference TRBV2 and TRBJ2-5 gives the whole variable domain EPEVTQTPSHQVTQMGQEVILRCVPISNHLYFYWYRQILGQKVEFLVSFYNNEISEKSEIFDDQFSVERPDGSNFTLKIRSTKLEDSAMYFCASSRETQYFGPGTRLLVL.

This chain uses TRBV28 with TRBJ1-5, with a possible D match to TRBD1 (5 bases). Germline values: CDR1 MDHEN, CDR2 SYDVKM. The V and J ends lost 3 bases and 10 bases respectively, with 22 bases between them. The CDR3 runs 16 residues. The CDR3 protein is CASSLWGTESAIPQHF. CDR3 in DNA: TGTGCCAGCAGTTTGTGGGGGACGGAATCAGCCATCCCCCAGCATTTT.

The chain carries TRBV3-1 (or the pseudogene TRBV3-2) and TRBJ1-1; no reliable D call. This CDR3 region has 13 residues. Germline CDR1 and CDR2: LGHDT and YNNKEL (reference sequence). The germline V and J ends were trimmed by 4 bases and 1 base, with 7 bases remaining between them. The CDR3: CASSLTRNTEAFF. In nucleotides, the CDR3 is TGTGCCAGCAGCCTTACAAGGAACACTGAAGCTTTCTTT.

The chain couples TRBV3-1 (or the pseudogene TRBV3-2) to TRBJ2-2; no firm D call. This CDR3 has 16 residues. Trimming removed 2 bases at V and 5 bases at J, with 15 bases between. CDR1 is LGHDT, CDR2 YNNKEL, per germline (reference sequence). CDR3 DNA sequence: TGTGCCAGCAGCCAATTAGGGCCCCTGGGGACCGGGGAGCTGTTTTTT. Amino acids: CASSQLGPLGTGELFF.

V and J are TRBV27 and TRBJ2-5; D may be TRBD1 (6 bases). CDR3 length: 15 amino acids. The germline V gene encodes CDR1 MNHEY and CDR2 SMNVEV (reference sequence). V dropped 2 bases and J dropped 1 base, with 11 bases sitting between them. CDR3 nucleotides: TGTGCCAGCAGTTTACCCCGGACAGTCCAAGAGACCCAGTACTTC. Translating it yields CASSLPRTVQETQYF.

This clone occurred a few times. V and J are TRBV7-9 and TRBJ1-2; no firm D call. Germline V gene data show CDR1 as SEHNR and CDR2 as FQNEAQ (reference sequence). Trimming took off 2 bases at V and 0 bases at J, with 7 bases between the two ends. The CDR3 totals 14 residues. CDR3 DNA sequence: TGTGCCAGCAGCTTAAGTTCTACTAACTATGGCTACACCTTC. Its protein is CASSLSSTNYGYTF.

The gene calls are TRBV7-2 and TRBJ1-5, with D perhaps TRBD1 (5 bases). The CDR3 is 14 residues long. The germline V gene encodes CDR1 SGHTA and CDR2 FQGNSA. V was pared by 4 bases and J by 3 bases, with 10 bases between. The CDR3 region is CASSSRGYNQPQHF. As DNA, the CDR3 is TGTGCCAGCAGCTCAAGGGGATACAATCAGCCCCAGCATTTT.

The rearrangement uses TRBV7-9 and TRBJ2-7; tentatively, D is TRBD1 (6 bases). CDR1 and CDR2 (germline): SEHNR, FQNEAQ (reference sequence). V was trimmed by 1 base and J by 3 bases, leaving 13 bases between them. The CDR3 is 15 residues long. Written as DNA, the CDR3 is TGTGCCAGCAGCTTAGTCACGCACAGGGACTACGAGCAGTACGTC. Amino acid sequence: CASSLVTHRDYEQYV.

The chain is built from TRBV11-2 and TRBJ2-3; the D is unclear. V was cut by 3 bases and J by 5 bases, with 3 bases left in between. This CDR3 contains 11 residues. The germline V gene has CDR1 SGHAT and CDR2 FQNNGV. CDR3 amino acids: CASSFLDTQYF. The CDR3 nucleotides are TGTGCCAGCAGCTTTTTAGATACGCAGTATTTT. The full variable domain, with the rest looked up from reference TRBV11-2 and TRBJ2-3, is EAGVAQSPRYKIIEKRQSVAFWCNPISGHATLYWYQQILGQGPKLLIQFQNNGVVDDSQLPKDRFSAERLKGVDSTLKIQPAKLEDSAVYLCASSFLDTQYFGPGTRLTVL.

The chain links TRBV20-1 to TRBJ1-4; D perhaps matches TRBD1 (5 bases). The CDR3 is made up of 11 amino acids. Germline V gene lookup returns CDR1 DFQATT and CDR2 SNEGSKA (reference sequence). The germline V and J ends were trimmed by 7 bases and 8 bases, with 11 bases remaining between them. In DNA form, the CDR3 reads TGCAGTGGCAGGGAAGGGGAAAAACTGTTTTTT. Translation: CSGREGEKLFF.

This clone was seen once. Relative to the germline gene, one junction end is altered; a read error may explain this. In DNA form, the CDR3 reads TGTGCCAGCAGGTTAGGTCAGTCTGAAGTTTTCTTT. It specifies CASRLGQSEVFF. The rearrangement links TRBV2 to TRBJ1-1, with D unclear. CDR1 is SNHLY, CDR2 FYNNEI, per germline. There are 12 residues in the CDR3. The full variable domain, in which reference TRBV2 and TRBJ1-1 provide the parts outside the CDR3, is EPEVTQTPSHQVTQMGQEVILRCVPISNHLYFYWYRQILGQKVEFLVSFYNNEISEKSEIFDDQFSVERPDGSNFTLKIRSTKLEDSAMYFCASRLGQSEVFFGQGTRLTVV.

The chain uses TRBV2 and TRBJ2-1; tentatively, D is TRBD1 (6 bases). The CDR3 sequence is 15 residues long. Germline CDR1 and CDR2: SNHLY and FYNNEI. The ends were cut back, 7 bases at V and 2 bases at J, with 15 bases in the middle. This CDR3 reads CASNGAGVTYNEQFF. As DNA, the CDR3 is TGTGCCAGCAATGGGGCAGGGGTCACCTACAATGAGCAGTTCTTC.

The chain combines TRBV30 with TRBJ2-5; 9 nucleotides agree with TRBD2. Trimming took 0 bases from V and 5 from J; bases not matched to a gene: 4. The CDR3 covers 14 residues. Germline-derived CDR1 and CDR2 are GTSNPN and SVGIG (reference sequence). As DNA, the CDR3 is TGTGCCTGGAGTGTAGCTAGCGGGGTGGAGACCCAGTACTTC. Translating it yields CAWSVASGVETQYF. The complete variable domain, with remaining parts taken from reference TRBV30 and TRBJ2-5, reads SQTIHQWPATLVQPVGSPLSLECTVEGTSNPNLYWYRQAAGRGLQLLFYSVGIGQISSEVPQNLSASRPQDRQFILSSKKLLLSDSGFYLCAWSVASGVETQYFGPGTRLLVL.